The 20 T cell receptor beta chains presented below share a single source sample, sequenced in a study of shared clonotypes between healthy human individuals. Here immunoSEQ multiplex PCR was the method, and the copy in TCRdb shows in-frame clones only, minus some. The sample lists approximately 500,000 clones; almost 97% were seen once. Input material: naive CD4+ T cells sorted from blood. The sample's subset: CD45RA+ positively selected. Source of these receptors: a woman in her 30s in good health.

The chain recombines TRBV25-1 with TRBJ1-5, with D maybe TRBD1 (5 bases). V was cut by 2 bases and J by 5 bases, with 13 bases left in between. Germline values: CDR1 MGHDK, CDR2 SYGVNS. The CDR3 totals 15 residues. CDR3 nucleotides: TGTGCCAGCAGTGAAGAAGACCGGGGCGATCAGCCCCAGCATTTT. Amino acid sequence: CASSEEDRGDQPQHF. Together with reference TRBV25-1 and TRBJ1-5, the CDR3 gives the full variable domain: EADIYQTPRYLVIGTGKKITLECSQTMGHDKMYWYQQDPGMELHLIHYSYGVNSTEKGDLSSESTVSRIRTEHFPLTLESARPSHTSQYLCASSEEDRGDQPQHFGDGTRLSIL.

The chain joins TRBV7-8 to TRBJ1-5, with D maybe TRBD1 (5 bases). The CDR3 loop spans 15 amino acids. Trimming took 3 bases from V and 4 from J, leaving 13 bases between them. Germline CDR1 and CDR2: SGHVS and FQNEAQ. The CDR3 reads CASSLRTTLNQPQHF. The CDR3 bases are TGTGCCAGCAGCTTGCGGACAACCCTTAATCAGCCCCAGCATTTT.

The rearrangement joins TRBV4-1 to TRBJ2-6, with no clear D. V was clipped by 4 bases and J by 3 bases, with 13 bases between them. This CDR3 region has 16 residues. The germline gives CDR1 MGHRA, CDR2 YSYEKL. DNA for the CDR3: TGCGCCAGCAGCCTGATTGGTTCAGGTGGGGCCAACGTCCTGACTTTC. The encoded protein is CASSLIGSGGANVLTF.

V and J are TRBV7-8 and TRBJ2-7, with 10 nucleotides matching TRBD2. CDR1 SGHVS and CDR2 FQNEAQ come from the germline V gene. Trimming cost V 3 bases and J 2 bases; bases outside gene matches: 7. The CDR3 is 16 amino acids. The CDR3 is CASSFSGLASPYEQYF. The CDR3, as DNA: TGTGCCAGCAGCTTTTCGGGACTAGCGAGTCCCTACGAGCAGTACTTC.

CDR3 in DNA: TGTGCCAGCAGAAGAGGGAGCCCCCCTAACTATGGCTACACCTTC. As protein: CASRRGSPPNYGYTF. The chain uses TRBV7-8 and TRBJ1-2; D remains unclear. CDR3 length: 15 residues. V was pared by 6 bases and J by 0 bases, with 14 bases between. From germline, CDR1 is SGHVS and CDR2 FQNEAQ.

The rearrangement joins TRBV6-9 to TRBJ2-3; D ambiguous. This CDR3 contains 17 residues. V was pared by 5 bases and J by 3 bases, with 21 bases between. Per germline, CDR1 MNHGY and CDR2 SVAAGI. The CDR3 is CASSGCLWRRLTDTQYF. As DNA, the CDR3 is TGTGCCAGCAGTGGCTGTCTATGGCGCAGGCTGACAGATACGCAGTATTTT.

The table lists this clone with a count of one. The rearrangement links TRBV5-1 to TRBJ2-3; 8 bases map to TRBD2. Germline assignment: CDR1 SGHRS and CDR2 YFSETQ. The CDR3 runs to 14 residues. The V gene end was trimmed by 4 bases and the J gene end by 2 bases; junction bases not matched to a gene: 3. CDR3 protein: CASSPGLVTDTQYF. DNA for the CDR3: TGCGCCAGCAGCCCGGGACTAGTCACAGATACGCAGTATTTT.

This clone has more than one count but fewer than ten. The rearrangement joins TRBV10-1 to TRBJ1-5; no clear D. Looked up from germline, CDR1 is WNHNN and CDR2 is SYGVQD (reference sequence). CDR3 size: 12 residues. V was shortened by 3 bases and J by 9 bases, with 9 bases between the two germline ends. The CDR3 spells CASSDAGRPQHF. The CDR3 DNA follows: TGCGCCAGCAGTGATGCCGGCCGGCCCCAGCATTTT.

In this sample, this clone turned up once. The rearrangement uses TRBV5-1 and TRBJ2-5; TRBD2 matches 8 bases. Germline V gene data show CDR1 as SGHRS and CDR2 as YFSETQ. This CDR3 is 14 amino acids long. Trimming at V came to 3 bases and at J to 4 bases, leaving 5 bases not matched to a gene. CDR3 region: CASSSTSGSETQYF. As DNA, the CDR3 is TGCGCCAGCAGCTCCACTAGCGGCTCAGAGACCCAGTACTTC.

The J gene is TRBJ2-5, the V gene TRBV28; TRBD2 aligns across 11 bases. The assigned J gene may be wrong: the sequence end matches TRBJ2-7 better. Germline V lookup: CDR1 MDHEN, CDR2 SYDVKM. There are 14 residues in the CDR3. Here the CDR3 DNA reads TGTGCCAGCAAATCCGGGACTAGCGGCTACGAGCAGTACTTC. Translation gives CASKSGTSGYEQYF.

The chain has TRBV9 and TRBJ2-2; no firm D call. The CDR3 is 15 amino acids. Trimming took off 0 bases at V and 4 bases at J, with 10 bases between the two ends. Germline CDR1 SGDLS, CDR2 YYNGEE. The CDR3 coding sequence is TGTGCCAGCAGCGTAGGCGGCCTGATCACCGGGGAGCTGTTTTTT. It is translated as CASSVGGLITGELFF. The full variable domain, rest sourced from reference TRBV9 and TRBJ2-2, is DSGVTQTPKHLITATGQRVTLRCSPRSGDLSVYWYQQSLDQGLQFLIQYYNGEERAKGNILERFSAQQFPDLHSELNLSSLELGDSALYFCASSVGGLITGELFFGEGSRLTVL.

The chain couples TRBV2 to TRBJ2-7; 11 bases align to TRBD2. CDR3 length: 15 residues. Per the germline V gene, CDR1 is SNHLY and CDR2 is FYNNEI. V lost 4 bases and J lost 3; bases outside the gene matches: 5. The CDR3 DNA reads TGTGCCAGCAGTGTCCGGGGACTAGCGGTCTACGAGCAGTACTTC. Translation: CASSVRGLAVYEQYF.

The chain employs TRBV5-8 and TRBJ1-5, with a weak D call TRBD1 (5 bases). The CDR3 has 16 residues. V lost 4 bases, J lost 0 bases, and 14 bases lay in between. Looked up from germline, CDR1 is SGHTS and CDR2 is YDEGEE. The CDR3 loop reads CASSLTWGFSNQPQHF. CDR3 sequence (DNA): TGTGCCAGCAGCCTTACTTGGGGGTTTAGCAATCAGCCCCAGCATTTT.

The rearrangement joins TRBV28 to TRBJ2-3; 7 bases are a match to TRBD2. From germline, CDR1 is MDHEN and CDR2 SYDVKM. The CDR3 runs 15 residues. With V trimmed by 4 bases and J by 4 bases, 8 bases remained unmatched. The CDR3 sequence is CASSSGGRFPDTQYF. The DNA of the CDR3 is TGTGCCAGCAGTTCGGGCGGGAGATTCCCAGATACGCAGTATTTT. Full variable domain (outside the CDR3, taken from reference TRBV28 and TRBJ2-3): DVKVTQSSRYLVKRTGEKVFLECVQDMDHENMFWYRQDPGLGLRLIYFSYDVKMKEKGDIPEGYSVSREKKERFSLILESASTNQTSMYLCASSSGGRFPDTQYFGPGTRLTVL.

The CDR3 spells CASSFTQGNGGYTF. The DNA of the CDR3 is TGTGCCAGCAGCTTCACACAGGGGAATGGAGGCTACACCTTC. This sequence joins TRBV7-9 and TRBJ1-2, with 7 bases identical to TRBD1. CDR3 length: 14 amino acids. V gave up 3 bases and J gave up 8 bases; unmatched junction bases: 9. Germline V gives CDR1 SEHNR, CDR2 FQNEAQ (reference sequence).

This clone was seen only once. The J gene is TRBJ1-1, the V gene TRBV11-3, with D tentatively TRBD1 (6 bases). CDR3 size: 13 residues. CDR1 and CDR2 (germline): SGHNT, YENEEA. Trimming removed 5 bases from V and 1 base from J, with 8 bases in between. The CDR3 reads CASSRGGNTEAFF. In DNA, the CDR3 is TGTGCCAGCAGCCGAGGGGGGAACACTGAAGCTTTCTTT. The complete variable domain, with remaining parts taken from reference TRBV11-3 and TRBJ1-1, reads EAGVVQSPRYKIIEKKQPVAFWCNPISGHNTLYWYLQNLGQGPELLIRYENEEAVDDSQLPKDRFSAERLKGVDSTLKIQPAELGDSAVYLCASSRGGNTEAFFGQGTRLTVV.

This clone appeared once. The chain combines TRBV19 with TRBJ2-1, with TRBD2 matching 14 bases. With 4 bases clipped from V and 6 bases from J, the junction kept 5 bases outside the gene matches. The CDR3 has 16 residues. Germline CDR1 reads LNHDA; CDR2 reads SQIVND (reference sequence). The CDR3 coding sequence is TGTGCCAGTAGTAGACTAGCGGGAGGGCCTAGCAATGAGCAGTTCTTC. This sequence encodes CASSRLAGGPSNEQFF.

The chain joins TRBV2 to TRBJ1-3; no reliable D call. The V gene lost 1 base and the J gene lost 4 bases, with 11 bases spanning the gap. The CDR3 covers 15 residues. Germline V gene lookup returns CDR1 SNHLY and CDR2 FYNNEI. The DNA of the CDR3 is TGTGCCAGCAGTGAAGTAGCCGACGCAGGAAACACCATATATTTT. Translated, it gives CASSEVADAGNTIYF.

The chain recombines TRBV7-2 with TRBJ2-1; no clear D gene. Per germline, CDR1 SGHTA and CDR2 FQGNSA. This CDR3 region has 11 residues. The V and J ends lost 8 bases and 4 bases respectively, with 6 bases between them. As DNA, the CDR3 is TGTGCCAGCGTACGGTACAATGAGCAGTTCTTC. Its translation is CASVRYNEQFF.

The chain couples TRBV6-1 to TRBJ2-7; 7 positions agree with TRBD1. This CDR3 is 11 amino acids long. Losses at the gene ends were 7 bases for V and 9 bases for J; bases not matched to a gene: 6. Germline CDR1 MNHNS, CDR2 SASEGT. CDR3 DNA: TGTGCCAGCAAGACAGGGATTCGGCAGTACTTC. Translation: CASKTGIRQYF.